This T cell receptor beta chain was found in a study of OX40 agonist ivuxolimab in advanced cancers. Study-level findings and limits: Antigen specificity of clonally expanded peripheral T cells was not established.

Worth noting for this clone: As yet, its antigen is unknown.

Profiled with immunoSEQ multiplex PCR; TCRdb holds only in-frame clones, not every one. Of some 20,000 clones detected, roughly four fifths appear once; the ten largest clones hold approximately 3%. Germline CDR1 is SNHLY and CDR2 is FYNNEI. This CDR3 region has 16 residues. The V end lost 4 bases, the J end lost 0 bases, and 13 bases lay between the germline ends. The sequences come from CD4+ or CD8+ T cells sorted from blood, collected in a trial of the OX40 agonist ivuxolimab. The gene calls are TRBV2 and TRBJ1-3, with D unclear. This receptor was identified in an adult with an advanced solid tumor such as melanoma, head and neck, liver or kidney cancer. The CDR3: CASSAGSTNSGNTIYF. CDR3 DNA sequence: TGTGCCAGCAGTGCGGGGAGTACTAACTCTGGAAACACCATATATTTT.